Listed here are 25 T cell receptor beta chains from one sample, sequenced in a study of OX40 agonist ivuxolimab in advanced cancers. Measured with immunoSEQ multiplex PCR; TCRdb has only the in-frame clones, and not every one. The sample yields some 77,000 clones, over 85% seen once. Specimen: CD4+ or CD8+ T cells sorted from blood, collected in a trial of the OX40 agonist ivuxolimab. The receptor set was obtained from an adult with an advanced solid tumor such as melanoma, head and neck, liver or kidney cancer.

The chain uses TRBV5-4 and TRBJ2-5; TRBD2 aligns across 13 bases. Germline CDR1 and CDR2: SGHNT and YYREEE (reference sequence). V lost 4 bases, J lost 4 bases, and 10 bases stayed unmatched. This CDR3 comprises 17 residues. This chain's CDR3 is CASSPGLLAGGVETQYF. CDR3 DNA: TGTGCCAGCAGCCCAGGCCTACTAGCGGGAGGGGTAGAGACCCAGTACTTC.

J is TRBJ2-5 and V is TRBV19; 7 nucleotides line up with TRBD1. Judging by the DNA end, TRBJ2-7 fits better; the J call may be wrong. Germline loops: CDR1 LNHDA, CDR2 SQIVND (reference sequence). CDR3 length: 13 residues. The CDR3 is CASKSRDSYEQYF. DNA for the CDR3: TGTGCCAGTAAAAGCAGGGACAGCTACGAGCAGTACTTC.

The chain uses TRBV28 and TRBJ1-1; no definite D call. The CDR3 has 16 residues. The germline V gene has CDR1 MDHEN and CDR2 SYDVKM. V was clipped by 2 bases and J by 0 bases, with 13 bases between them. The CDR3 region is CASSLRTVRMNTEAFF. The CDR3 nucleotides read TGTGCCAGCAGTTTACGGACGGTCCGGATGAACACTGAAGCTTTCTTT.

This chain uses TRBV2 with TRBJ2-7; tentative D call: TRBD1 (6 bases). The CDR3 consists of 15 residues. Germline V gene data show CDR1 as SNHLY and CDR2 as FYNNEI. Trimming shortened V by 6 bases and J by 2 bases, and 17 bases separated the two germline ends. CDR3 coding DNA: TGTGCCAGCAGCCCTCACCGGACAGACACCTACGAGCAGTACTTC. Its protein product is CASSPHRTDTYEQYF. Supplemented by reference TRBV2 and TRBJ2-7, the full variable domain reads EPEVTQTPSHQVTQMGQEVILRCVPISNHLYFYWYRQILGQKVEFLVSFYNNEISEKSEIFDDQFSVERPDGSNFTLKIRSTKLEDSAMYFCASSPHRTDTYEQYFGPGTRLTVT.

The chain joins TRBV7-9 to TRBJ2-5, with 8 bases fitting TRBD1. The V gene's germline CDR1 is SEHNR and CDR2 FQNEAQ (reference sequence). The CDR3 loop spans 16 amino acids. Trimming at V came to 3 bases and at J to 1 base, leaving 7 bases not matched to a gene. The CDR3 loop is CASSFGQGAPQETQYF. The DNA of the CDR3 is TGTGCCAGCAGCTTCGGACAGGGAGCCCCCCAAGAGACCCAGTACTTC.

The chain couples TRBV19 to TRBJ1-5, with D perhaps matching TRBD1 (5 bases). This CDR3 has 15 amino acids. The V end lost 2 bases, the J end lost 4 bases, and 12 bases lay between the germline ends. Germline V CDR1 and CDR2: LNHDA, SQIVND (reference sequence). This chain's CDR3 is CASSITRGGNQPQHF. CDR3 nucleotide sequence: TGTGCCAGTAGTATAACTCGGGGGGGGAATCAGCCCCAGCATTTT.

This rearrangement joins TRBV11-3 to TRBJ1-1, with D possibly TRBD1 on 6 matching bases. The CDR3 sequence is 14 residues long. V was pared by 3 bases and J by 6 bases, with 14 bases between. Germline V gives CDR1 SGHNT, CDR2 YENEEA. CDR3 loop: CASSFGFTGPEAFF. CDR3 DNA: TGTGCCAGCAGCTTCGGTTTTACAGGGCCTGAAGCTTTCTTT.

The rearrangement joins TRBV28 to TRBJ2-7; 8 bases fit TRBD2. Germline CDR1 MDHEN, CDR2 SYDVKM. The CDR3 sequence is 14 residues long. Trimming took 7 bases from V and 4 from J; bases not matched to a gene: 9. CDR3 sequence: CASTRGGKAYEQYF. CDR3 nucleotides: TGTGCCAGCACCCGGGGGGGGAAGGCGTACGAGCAGTACTTC. Supplemented by reference TRBV28 and TRBJ2-7, the full variable domain reads DVKVTQSSRYLVKRTGEKVFLECVQDMDHENMFWYRQDPGLGLRLIYFSYDVKMKEKGDIPEGYSVSREKKERFSLILESASTNQTSMYLCASTRGGKAYEQYFGPGTRLTVT.

This rearrangement joins TRBV6-1 to TRBJ2-7; D might be TRBD1 or TRBD2, each matching 6 bases. The CDR3 spans 12 residues. Trimming left V 6 bases short and J 5 bases short, with 11 bases between. Germline CDR1 MNHNS, CDR2 SASEGT. CDR3 DNA: TGTGCCAGCAGGGTTAGGGGGGACGAGCAGTACTTC. Protein sequence: CASRVRGDEQYF.

The chain couples TRBV7-2 to TRBJ2-2, with 11 bases lining up with TRBD2. The CDR3 spans 15 residues. Germline V gene sequence: CDR1 SGHTA, CDR2 FQGNSA. J was trimmed by 7 bases and V by 3 bases; bases with no gene match: 4. CDR3 residues: CASSLTSGTLGELFF. The CDR3, as DNA: TGTGCCAGCAGCTTGACTAGCGGGACTCTCGGGGAGCTGTTTTTT.

V and J are TRBV29-1 and TRBJ2-7; D is perhaps TRBD1 (6 bases). Germline CDR1 reads SQVTM; CDR2 reads ANQGSEA. Trimming stripped 4 bases from V and 2 bases from J, with 12 bases between. There are 13 residues in the CDR3. The CDR3 region is CSVGPRGPYEQYF. DNA of the CDR3: TGCAGCGTTGGACCCAGGGGACCCTACGAGCAGTACTTC.

The gene calls are TRBV4-1 and TRBJ1-2; D not resolved. Germline V gives CDR1 MGHRA, CDR2 YSYEKL. Trimming left V 1 base short and J 7 bases short, with 19 bases between. This CDR3 comprises 16 residues. CDR3 in amino acids: CASSQVQRDFSGGYTF. The CDR3 DNA reads as TGCGCCAGCAGCCAAGTTCAACGGGATTTTTCGGGTGGCTACACCTTC.

This clone was observed once. This chain links TRBV19 with TRBJ2-6; 9 nucleotides line up with TRBD1. Trimming removed 5 bases from V and 0 bases from J; junction bases left unmatched: 8. Per the germline V gene, CDR1 is LNHDA and CDR2 is SQIVND (reference sequence). The CDR3 contains 18 residues. This CDR3 reads CASSAPRQGGSGANVLTF. CDR3 DNA sequence: TGTGCCAGTAGTGCCCCACGACAGGGGGGCTCTGGGGCCAACGTCCTGACTTTC.

The chain recombines TRBV20-1 with TRBJ2-5; TRBD1 agrees at 8 bases. This CDR3 has 11 residues. After removal of 5 bases from V and 5 bases from J, the junction contained 1 base not matched to a gene. Germline lookup yields CDR1 DFQATT and CDR2 SNEGSKA (reference sequence). For the CDR3, the DNA is TGCAGTGCTGACAGGGGTGAGACCCAGTACTTC. Amino acids: CSADRGETQYF.

The chain uses TRBV5-1 and TRBJ2-6; 7 bases fit TRBD1. The CDR3 is made up of 16 amino acids. CDR1 and CDR2 from the germline V gene are SGHRS and YFSETQ. The trim removed 4 bases at V and 4 bases at J, leaving 8 bases unmatched. The CDR3 DNA reads TGCGCCAGCAGCGAGCCGACAGGGTACGGGGCCAACGTCCTGACTTTC. Translated, it gives CASSEPTGYGANVLTF. Drawing the rest from reference TRBV5-1 and TRBJ2-6, the complete variable domain is KAGVTQTPRYLIKTRGQQVTLSCSPISGHRSVSWYQQTPGQGLQFLFEYFSETQRNKGNFPGRFSGRQFSNSRSEMNVSTLELGDSALYLCASSEPTGYGANVLTFGAGSRLTVL.

The V gene is TRBV6-5, the J gene TRBJ2-3; D may be TRBD1 (6 bases). V lost 8 bases and J 2 bases, leaving 8 bases between the germline ends. Germline V gives CDR1 MNHEY, CDR2 SVGAGI. The CDR3 spans 12 residues. For the CDR3, the DNA is TGTGCCAGCCGGGGACACACAGATACGCAGTATTTT. This gives the protein CASRGHTDTQYF.

This chain connects TRBV19 to TRBJ1-2; a weak D match, TRBD1 (6 bases). V lost 5 bases, J lost 4 bases, and 20 bases lay in between. This CDR3 has 16 residues. CDR1 is LNHDA, CDR2 SQIVND, per germline (reference sequence). This CDR3 is CASSPVDRSSIYGYTF. As DNA, the CDR3 is TGTGCCAGTAGTCCGGTCGACAGGAGTTCTATCTATGGCTACACCTTC.

This sequence joins TRBV28 and TRBJ2-5, with 13 bases that match TRBD2. Germline CDR1 reads MDHEN; CDR2 reads SYDVKM. The CDR3 is 17 amino acids. V lost 4 bases and J lost 5; bases outside the gene matches: 10. The CDR3 DNA sequence: TGTGCCAGCAGTTCATTTCCCGGGACTAGCGGGATGGAGACCCAGTACTTC. It translates to CASSSFPGTSGMETQYF.

This clone occurred a few times. This chain uses TRBV18 with TRBJ1-2; weak D call: TRBD1 (5 bases). The V gene's germline CDR1 is KGHSH and CDR2 LQKENI. CDR3 size: 16 residues. V lost 8 bases to trimming and J lost 6 bases, with 25 bases between them. CDR3 bases: TGTGCCAGCCATCGGACGGTGTCGGGGGACTTAGATGGCTACACCTTC. Its protein product is CASHRTVSGDLDGYTF.

The V call is TRBV7-3, the J call TRBJ2-3; D remains ambiguous. The ends were cut back, 5 bases at V and 6 bases at J, with 15 bases in the middle. From germline, CDR1 is SGHTA and CDR2 FQGTGA. CDR3 length equals 14 residues. CDR3 residues: CASSTDVDSDTQYF. CDR3 bases: TGTGCCAGCAGCACGGACGTGGATTCCGATACGCAGTATTTT.

This clone was seen just once. The V gene is TRBV19, the J gene TRBJ1-5; a weak D match, TRBD1 (5 bases). The ends were cut back, 4 bases at V and 0 bases at J, with 16 bases in the middle. CDR1 and CDR2 (germline): LNHDA, SQIVND (reference sequence). The CDR3 is made up of 17 amino acids. CDR3 sequence reads: CASSTTDSSYSNQPQHF. The CDR3 nucleotides are TGTGCCAGTAGTACCACTGACAGTTCTTATAGCAATCAGCCCCAGCATTTT.

CDR3 protein: CASKGRHISDTQYF. The CDR3 DNA is TGTGCCAGCAAGGGACGTCACATATCAGATACGCAGTATTTT. The J gene is TRBJ2-3, the V gene TRBV6-5; D is possibly TRBD1 or TRBD2 (5 bases each). The CDR3 is 14 amino acids. Trimming cost V 7 bases and J 4 bases, with 15 bases left between them. Germline CDR1 and CDR2: MNHEY and SVGAGI.

V is TRBV27 and J is TRBJ2-1; 7 bases are shared with TRBD2. The CDR3 contains 14 residues. Germline loops: CDR1 MNHEY, CDR2 SMNVEV (reference sequence). V shed 7 bases and J 2 bases; nucleotides not matched to a gene: 5. CDR3 coding DNA: TGTGCCAGCATAGGCGGACTAGCCTACAATGAGCAGTTCTTC. It encodes CASIGGLAYNEQFF.

This clone was observed a single time. V gene TRBV5-1 combines with J gene TRBJ2-7; 8 bases match TRBD2. This CDR3 contains 14 residues. Per germline, CDR1 SGHRS and CDR2 YFSETQ. Unmatched junction bases numbered 7, after V lost 4 bases and J lost 4 bases. CDR3 sequence (DNA): TGCGCCAGCAGCCATACGGGAGGGCCATACGAGCAGTACTTC. Translation: CASSHTGGPYEQYF.

V is TRBV27 and J is TRBJ1-4; 7 bases agree with TRBD1. Germline CDR1 reads MNHEY; CDR2 reads SMNVEV (reference sequence). The V and J ends lost 3 bases and 0 bases, in that order; junction bases with no gene match: 13. The CDR3 has 19 residues. The CDR3: CASSFRIRDRAATNEKLFF. CDR3 bases: TGTGCCAGCAGTTTCCGTATCCGGGACAGAGCTGCAACTAATGAAAAACTGTTTTTT.